Following are 11 T cell receptor beta chains from one sample sequenced in a study of control samples from healthy donors and cancer patients. Here immunoSEQ multiplex PCR was the method, and the copy in TCRdb shows in-frame clones only, minus some. The table records around 130,000 clones, approximately 87% of them present only once. Sequencing input: blood. All receptors come from a man aged 25 to 45 in good health.

The CDR3 here is CASSYSEYADTQYF. The CDR3 DNA reads TGTGCCAGCAGTTACTCTGAGTACGCAGATACGCAGTATTTT. The rearrangement links TRBV6-5 to TRBJ2-3, with unresolved D. Germline loops: CDR1 MNHEY, CDR2 SVGAGI. This CDR3 has 14 amino acids. The V and J ends lost 0 bases and 4 bases respectively, with 8 bases between them.

The V gene is TRBV10-3, the J gene TRBJ1-1, with 7 bases fitting TRBD1. Per the germline V gene, CDR1 is ENHRY and CDR2 is SYGVKD. The ends lost 2 bases at V and 0 bases at J; junction bases unmatched: 3. This CDR3 region has 15 residues. CDR3 sequence (DNA): TGTGCCATCAGTGAGCGGACAGGCCTGAACACTGAAGCTTTCTTT. It translates to CAISERTGLNTEAFF.

The V call is TRBV9, the J call TRBJ2-2; weak D call: TRBD2 (6 bases). With 0 bases removed from V and 6 bases from J, the gap between germline ends came to 9 bases. Per the germline V gene, CDR1 is SGDLS and CDR2 is YYNGEE. The CDR3 is 14 residues long. CDR3 bases: TGTGCCAGCAGCGTAGGGAGGGTTCCCGGGGAGCTGTTTTTT. This encodes CASSVGRVPGELFF. Variable domain in full (rest from reference TRBV9 and TRBJ2-2): DSGVTQTPKHLITATGQRVTLRCSPRSGDLSVYWYQQSLDQGLQFLIQYYNGEERAKGNILERFSAQQFPDLHSELNLSSLELGDSALYFCASSVGRVPGELFFGEGSRLTVL.

J is TRBJ2-3 and V is TRBV30, with TRBD2 matching 11 bases. CDR3 length: 16 residues. Germline V CDR1 and CDR2: GTSNPN, SVGIG (reference sequence). J gave up 4 bases and V 3 bases, and 9 bases lay outside the gene matches. The CDR3 sequence is CAWSPPTSGGADTQYF. The DNA for the CDR3 is TGTGCCTGGAGCCCCCCCACTAGCGGGGGAGCAGATACGCAGTATTTT.

The chain couples TRBV2 to TRBJ1-1; 8 bases match TRBD1. The V and J ends lost 7 bases and 1 base, in that order; junction bases with no gene match: 2. Germline V gives CDR1 SNHLY, CDR2 FYNNEI. CDR3 length equals 13 residues. In DNA form, the CDR3 reads TGTGCCAGCAAGGGGACAGGGAACACTGAAGCTTTCTTT. This codes for CASKGTGNTEAFF.

This clone was found a few times. This CDR3 reads CASSSQGTSYNEQFF. The CDR3 DNA follows: TGCGCCAGCAGTTCACAGGGGACGTCCTACAATGAGCAGTTCTTC. This chain connects TRBV10-2 to TRBJ2-1; 7 nucleotides align to TRBD1. CDR3 length: 15 residues. CDR1 and CDR2 from the germline V gene are WSHSY and SAAADI. The V gene end was trimmed by 5 bases and the J gene end by 1 base; junction bases not matched to a gene: 5.

This clone was counted only a few times. V is TRBV2 and J is TRBJ1-1; D call uncertain. The V and J ends lost 5 bases and 5 bases respectively, with 9 bases between them. The CDR3 runs to 12 residues. Germline V lookup: CDR1 SNHLY, CDR2 FYNNEI. The CDR3 DNA is TGTGCCAGCAGTCTAGAGAGGACTGAAGCTTTCTTT. Translated, it gives CASSLERTEAFF.

V usage is TRBV27 and J usage is TRBJ1-1; possible D gene TRBD1, 5 bases. This CDR3 has 14 amino acids. V gave up 2 bases and J gave up 0 bases, with 7 bases separating them. The germline CDR1 and CDR2 sequences are MNHEY and SMNVEV (reference sequence). The CDR3 coding sequence is TGTGCCAGCAGTTTAAACAGGATGAACACTGAAGCTTTCTTT. It specifies CASSLNRMNTEAFF.

The V call is TRBV5-1, the J call TRBJ2-6; TRBD1 might be the D (7 bases). V shed 6 bases and J shed 3 bases, with 25 bases lying between them. This CDR3 region has 19 residues. Germline V gene sequence: CDR1 SGHRS, CDR2 YFSETQ. CDR3: CASKIGARGALGGANVLTF. In nucleotides, the CDR3 is TGCGCCAGCAAAATTGGGGCCAGGGGGGCACTTGGTGGGGCCAACGTCCTGACTTTC. The whole variable domain, remainder taken from reference TRBV5-1 and TRBJ2-6, is KAGVTQTPRYLIKTRGQQVTLSCSPISGHRSVSWYQQTPGQGLQFLFEYFSETQRNKGNFPGRFSGRQFSNSRSEMNVSTLELGDSALYLCASKIGARGALGGANVLTFGAGSRLTVL.

The chain links TRBV13 to TRBJ2-3, with TRBD2 as a possible D gene (6 bases). The V end was cut by 5 bases, the J end by 0 bases, with 9 bases between. The CDR3 totals 14 residues. CDR1 is PRHDT, CDR2 FYEKMQ, per germline (reference sequence). The CDR3 loop is CASSAGTSTDTQYF. The CDR3, as DNA: TGTGCCAGCAGCGCCGGGACTAGCACAGATACGCAGTATTTT.

The CDR3 loop is CASSTGQPGDTIYF. CDR3 nucleotide sequence: TGTGCCAGTAGTACGGGACAGCCCGGGGACACCATATATTTT. V usage is TRBV19 and J usage is TRBJ1-3; TRBD1 matches at 7 bases. Germline values: CDR1 LNHDA, CDR2 SQIVND (reference sequence). The CDR3 consists of 14 residues. V was pared by 4 bases and J by 8 bases, with 8 bases of the junction left unmatched.